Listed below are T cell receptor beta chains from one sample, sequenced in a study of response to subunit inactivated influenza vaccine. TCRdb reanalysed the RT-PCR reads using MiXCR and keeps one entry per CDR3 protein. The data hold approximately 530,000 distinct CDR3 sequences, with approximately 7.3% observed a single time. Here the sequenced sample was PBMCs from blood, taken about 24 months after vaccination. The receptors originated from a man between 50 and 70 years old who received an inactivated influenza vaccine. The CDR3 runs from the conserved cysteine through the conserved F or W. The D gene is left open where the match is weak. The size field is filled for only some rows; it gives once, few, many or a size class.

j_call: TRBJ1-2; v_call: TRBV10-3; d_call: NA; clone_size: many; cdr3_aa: CAISVRSGGTYGYTF
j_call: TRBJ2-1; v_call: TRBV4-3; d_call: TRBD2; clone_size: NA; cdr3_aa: CASSERGRIYNEQFF
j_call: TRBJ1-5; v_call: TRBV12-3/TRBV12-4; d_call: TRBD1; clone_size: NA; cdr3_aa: CASSLAGTGSQPQHF
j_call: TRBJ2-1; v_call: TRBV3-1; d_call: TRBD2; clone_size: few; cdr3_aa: CASSQASGGEQFF
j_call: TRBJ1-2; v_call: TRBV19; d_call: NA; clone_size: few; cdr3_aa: CASSGRNRDITF
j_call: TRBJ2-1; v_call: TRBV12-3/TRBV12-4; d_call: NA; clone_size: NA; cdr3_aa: CASSLEGSGTESFF
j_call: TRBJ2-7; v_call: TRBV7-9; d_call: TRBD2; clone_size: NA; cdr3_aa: CASGLAGSYEQYF
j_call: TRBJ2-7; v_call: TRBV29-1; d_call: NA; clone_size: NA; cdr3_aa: CSVLAGFEQYF
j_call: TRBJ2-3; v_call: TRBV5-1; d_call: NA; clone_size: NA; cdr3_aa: CASSLGGAGTDTQYF
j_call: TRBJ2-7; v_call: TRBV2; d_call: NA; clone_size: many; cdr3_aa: CASSSEGYEQYF
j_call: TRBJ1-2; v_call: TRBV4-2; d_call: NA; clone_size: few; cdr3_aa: CASSHGDNGYTF
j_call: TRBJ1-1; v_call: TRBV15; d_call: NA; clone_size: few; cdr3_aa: CATSRETQGPNTEAFF
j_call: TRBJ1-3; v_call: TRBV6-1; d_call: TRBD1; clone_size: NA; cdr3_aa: CATQDRALDTIYF
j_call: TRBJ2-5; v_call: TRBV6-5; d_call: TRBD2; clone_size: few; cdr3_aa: CASSYGGTSGDQETQYF
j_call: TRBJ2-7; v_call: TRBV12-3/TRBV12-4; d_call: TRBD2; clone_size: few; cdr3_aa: CASSFGGGNEQYF
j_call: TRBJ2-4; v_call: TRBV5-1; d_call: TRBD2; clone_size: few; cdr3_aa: CASSLGLAGIKNIQYF
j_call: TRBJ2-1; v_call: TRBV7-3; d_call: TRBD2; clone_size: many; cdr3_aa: CASSSLAGDNEQFF
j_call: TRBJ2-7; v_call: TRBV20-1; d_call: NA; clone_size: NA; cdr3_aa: CSAREGPSSYEQYF
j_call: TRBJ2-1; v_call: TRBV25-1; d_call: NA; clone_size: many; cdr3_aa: CASSEIRGSEQFF
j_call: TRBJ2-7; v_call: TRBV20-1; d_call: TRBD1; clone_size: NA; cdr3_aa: CSARDRVSYEQYF
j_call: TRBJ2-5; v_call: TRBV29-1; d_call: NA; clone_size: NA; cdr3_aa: CSVAGTFQETQYF
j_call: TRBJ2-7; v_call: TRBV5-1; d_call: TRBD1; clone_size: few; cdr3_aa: CASSLGGGLEQYF
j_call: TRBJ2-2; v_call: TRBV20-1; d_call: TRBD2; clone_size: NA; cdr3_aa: CSATIAGVNTGELFF
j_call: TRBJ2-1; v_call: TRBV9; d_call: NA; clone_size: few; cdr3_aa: CASSVSGSAGTRHEQFF
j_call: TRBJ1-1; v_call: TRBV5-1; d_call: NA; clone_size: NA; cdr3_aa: CASSSKASSTEAFF
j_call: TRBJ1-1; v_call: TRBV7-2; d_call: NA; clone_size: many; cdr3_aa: CASSRFGGMNTEAFF
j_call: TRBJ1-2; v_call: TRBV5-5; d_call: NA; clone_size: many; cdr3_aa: CASSSVHKQGGYGYTF
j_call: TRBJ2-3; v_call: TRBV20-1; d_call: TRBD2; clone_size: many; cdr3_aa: CSARDLVAGAPDTQYF
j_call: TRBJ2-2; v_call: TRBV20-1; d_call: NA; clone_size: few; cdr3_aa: CSAKLRGAVGELFF
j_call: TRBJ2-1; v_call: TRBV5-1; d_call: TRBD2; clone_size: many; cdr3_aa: CASSESGNSYNEQFF
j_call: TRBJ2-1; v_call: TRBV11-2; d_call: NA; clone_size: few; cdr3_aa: CASNNQGGPQVRSYNEQFF
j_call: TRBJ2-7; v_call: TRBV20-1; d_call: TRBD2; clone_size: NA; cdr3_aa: CSAPQRGGPYEQYF
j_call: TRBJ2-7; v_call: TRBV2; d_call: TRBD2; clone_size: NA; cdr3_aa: CASSDLAGGVYEQYF
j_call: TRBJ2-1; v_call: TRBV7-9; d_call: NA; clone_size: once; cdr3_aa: CASSLGLLQFF
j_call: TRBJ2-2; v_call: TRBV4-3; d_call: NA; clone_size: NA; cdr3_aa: CASSHRTGNTGELFF
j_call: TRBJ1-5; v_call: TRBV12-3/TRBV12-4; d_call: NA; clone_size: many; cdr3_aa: CASSLLQGNQPQHF